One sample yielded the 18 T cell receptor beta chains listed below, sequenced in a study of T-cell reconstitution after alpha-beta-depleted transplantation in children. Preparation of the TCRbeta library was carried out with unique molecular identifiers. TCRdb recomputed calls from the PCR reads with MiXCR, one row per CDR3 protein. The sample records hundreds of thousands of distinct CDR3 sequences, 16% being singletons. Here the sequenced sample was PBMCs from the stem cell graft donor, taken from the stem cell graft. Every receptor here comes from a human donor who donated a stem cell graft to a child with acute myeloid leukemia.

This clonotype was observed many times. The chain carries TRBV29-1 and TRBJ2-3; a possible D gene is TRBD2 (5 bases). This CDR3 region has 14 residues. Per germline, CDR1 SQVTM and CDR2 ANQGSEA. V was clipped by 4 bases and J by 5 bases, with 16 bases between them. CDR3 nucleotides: TGCAGCGTTGGGAGAGTCGCCCGGGGAGATACGCAGTATTTT. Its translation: CSVGRVARGDTQYF.

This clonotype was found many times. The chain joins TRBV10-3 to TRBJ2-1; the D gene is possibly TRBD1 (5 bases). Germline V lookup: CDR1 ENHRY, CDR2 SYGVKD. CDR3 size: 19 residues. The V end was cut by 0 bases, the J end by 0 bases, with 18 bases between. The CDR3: CAISESSPTGLSSYNEQFF. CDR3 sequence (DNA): TGTGCCATCAGTGAGTCGTCCCCCACAGGCCTGAGCTCCTACAATGAGCAGTTCTTC.

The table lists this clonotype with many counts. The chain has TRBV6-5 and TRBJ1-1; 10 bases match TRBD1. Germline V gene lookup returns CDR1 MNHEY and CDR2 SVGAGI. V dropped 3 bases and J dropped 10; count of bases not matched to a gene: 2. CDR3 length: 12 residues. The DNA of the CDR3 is TGTGCCAGCAGTTATGGGACAGGGGCAGCTTTCTTT. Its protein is CASSYGTGAAFF.

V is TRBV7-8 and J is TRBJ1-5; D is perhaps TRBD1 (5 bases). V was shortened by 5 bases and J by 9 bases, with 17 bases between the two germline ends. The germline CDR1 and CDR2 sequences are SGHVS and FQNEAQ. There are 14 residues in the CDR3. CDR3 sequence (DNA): TGTGCCAGCAGCCCCACGGACATGGCTCGGCCCCAGCATTTT. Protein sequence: CASSPTDMARPQHF.

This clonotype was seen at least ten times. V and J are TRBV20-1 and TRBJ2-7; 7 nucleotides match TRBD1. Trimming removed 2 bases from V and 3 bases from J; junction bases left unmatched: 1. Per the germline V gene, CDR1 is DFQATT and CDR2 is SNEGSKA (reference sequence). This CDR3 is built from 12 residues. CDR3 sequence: CSARRQGYEQYV. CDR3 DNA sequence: TGCAGTGCTAGACGACAGGGCTACGAGCAGTACGTC.

The CDR3 nucleotides are TGTGCCAGCAGTTTAGCGCCGGCCGGGGAGCTGTTTTTT. Translation gives CASSLAPAGELFF. The chain uses TRBV12-3 or TRBV12-4 and TRBJ2-2; D is undetermined. V was trimmed by 0 bases and J by 6 bases, leaving 5 bases between them. CDR3 length: 13 amino acids.

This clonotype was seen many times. CDR3 bases: TGTGCCAGCAGTCCTGGACAGGGAAATTCACCCCTCCACTTT. This gives the protein CASSPGQGNSPLHF. The rearrangement links TRBV6-1 to TRBJ1-6, with 8 nucleotides matching TRBD1. The germline V gene has CDR1 MNHNS and CDR2 SASEGT. CDR3 size: 14 residues. Germline trimming cut 5 bases from V and 7 bases from J; bases unmatched to any gene: 4.

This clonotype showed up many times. CDR3 bases: TGTGCCACCAGCGTCAGCGGGGATTACAATGAGCAGTTCTTC. This translates into CATSVSGDYNEQFF. The chain recombines TRBV15 with TRBJ2-1, with 7 positions matching TRBD2. CDR1 LNHNV and CDR2 YYDKDF come from the germline V gene (reference sequence). This CDR3 is 14 amino acids long. V dropped 5 bases and J dropped 4; count of bases not matched to a gene: 5. The full variable domain, completed using reference TRBV15 and TRBJ2-1, is DAMVIQNPRYQVTQFGKPVTLSCSQTLNHNVMYWYQQKSSQAPKLLFHYYDKDFNNEADTPDNFQSRRPNTSFCFLDIRSPGLGDTAMYLCATSVSGDYNEQFFGPGTRLTVL.

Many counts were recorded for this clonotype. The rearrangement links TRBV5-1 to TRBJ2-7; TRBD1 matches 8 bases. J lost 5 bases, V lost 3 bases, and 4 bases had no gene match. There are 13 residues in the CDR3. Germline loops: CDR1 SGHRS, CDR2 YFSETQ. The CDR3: CASSSGQGDEQYV. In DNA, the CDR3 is TGCGCCAGCAGCTCCGGACAGGGCGACGAGCAGTACGTC.

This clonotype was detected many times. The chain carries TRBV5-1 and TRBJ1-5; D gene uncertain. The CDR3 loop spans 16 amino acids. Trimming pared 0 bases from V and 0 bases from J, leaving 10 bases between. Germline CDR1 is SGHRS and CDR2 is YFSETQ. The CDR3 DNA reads TGCGCCAGCAGCTTGGACAGTCGGGATAGCAATCAGCCCCAGCATTTT. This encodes CASSLDSRDSNQPQHF.

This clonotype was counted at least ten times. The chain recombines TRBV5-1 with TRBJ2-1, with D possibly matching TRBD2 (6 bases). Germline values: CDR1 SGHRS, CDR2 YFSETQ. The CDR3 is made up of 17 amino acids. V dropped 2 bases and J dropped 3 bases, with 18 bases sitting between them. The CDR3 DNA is TGCGCCAGCAGCTTTCAACGTAGCGGCTACGACTACAATGAGCAGTTCTTC. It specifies CASSFQRSGYDYNEQFF.

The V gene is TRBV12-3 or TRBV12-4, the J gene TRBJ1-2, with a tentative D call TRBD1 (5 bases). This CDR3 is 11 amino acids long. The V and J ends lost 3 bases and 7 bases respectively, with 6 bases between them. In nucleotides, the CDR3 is TGTGCCAGCAGTTTCGGGGCTGGCTACACCTTC. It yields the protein CASSFGAGYTF.

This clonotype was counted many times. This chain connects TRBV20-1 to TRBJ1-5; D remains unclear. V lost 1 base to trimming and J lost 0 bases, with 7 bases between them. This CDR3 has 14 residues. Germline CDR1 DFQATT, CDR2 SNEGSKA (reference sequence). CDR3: CSARAPSSNQPQHF. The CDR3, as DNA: TGCAGTGCTAGAGCCCCGAGTAGCAATCAGCCCCAGCATTTT.

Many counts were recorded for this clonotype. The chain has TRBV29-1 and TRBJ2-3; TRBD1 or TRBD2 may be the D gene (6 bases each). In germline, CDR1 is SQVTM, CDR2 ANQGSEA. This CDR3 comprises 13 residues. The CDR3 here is CSTRGLYADTQYF. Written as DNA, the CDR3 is TGCAGTACCAGGGGACTGTACGCAGATACGCAGTATTTT.

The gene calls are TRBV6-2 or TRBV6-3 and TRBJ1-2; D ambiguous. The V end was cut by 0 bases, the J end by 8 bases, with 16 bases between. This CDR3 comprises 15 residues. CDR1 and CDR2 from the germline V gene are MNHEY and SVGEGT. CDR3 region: CASSYSEGDPGGYTF. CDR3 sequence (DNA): TGTGCCAGCAGTTACTCCGAGGGCGATCCCGGGGGCTACACCTTC.

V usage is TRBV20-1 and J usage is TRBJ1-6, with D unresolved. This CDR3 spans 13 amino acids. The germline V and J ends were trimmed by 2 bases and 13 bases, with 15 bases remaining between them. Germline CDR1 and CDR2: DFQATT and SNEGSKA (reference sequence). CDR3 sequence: CSARPPGKSPLHF. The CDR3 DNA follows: TGCAGTGCTAGACCCCCAGGAAAGTCTCCCCTCCACTTT.

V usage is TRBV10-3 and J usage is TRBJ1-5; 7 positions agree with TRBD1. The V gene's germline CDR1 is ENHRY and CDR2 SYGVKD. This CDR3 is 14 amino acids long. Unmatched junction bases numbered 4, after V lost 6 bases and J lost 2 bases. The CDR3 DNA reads TGTGCCATCAGCGGAGGGACAGGCAATCAGCCCCAGCATTTT. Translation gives CAISGGTGNQPQHF.

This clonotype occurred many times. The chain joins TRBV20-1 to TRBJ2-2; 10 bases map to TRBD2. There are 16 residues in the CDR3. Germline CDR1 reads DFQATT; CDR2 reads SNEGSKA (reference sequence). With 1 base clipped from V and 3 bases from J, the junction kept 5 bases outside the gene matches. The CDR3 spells CSARGRTSGDTGELFF. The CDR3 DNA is TGCAGTGCTAGAGGTAGAACTAGCGGGGACACCGGGGAGCTGTTTTTT.